This T cell receptor (beta chain) came from a study of control samples from healthy donors and cancer patients (dated by TCRdb to 2020 to 2022). This clone has just one count. This receptor's antigen is unknown. Base qualities are not recorded, but no much larger clone differs from it by a single base. The library was generated by the immunoSEQ multiplex PCR assay. TCRdb carries this immuneACCESS record with in-frame sequences only. Its versions omit some clonotypes, under half of them owing to an unresolved V gene in the studies checked, with the rest unexplained. This sample has around 68,000 clones in its table, and 75% to 90% of those were observed once. The top ten clones comprise approximately 15% of the sample. The CDR3 numbers 20 residues from cysteine through phenylalanine. The read is trimmed to its CDR3 DNA, 60 bases read in frame from base 1.

The source material was blood. The clonotype originates from a man aged 50 to 59 in good health. This chain is built from TRBV12-1 and TRBJ2-2; the table's D call, TRBD1, was not checked against the DNA. TRBV12-1 is a listed pseudogene. The CDR3 region reads CASSFTWGEGQGKGTGELFF. The nucleotide sequence reads as follows: TGTGCCAGCAGCTTCACTTGGGGCGAGGGACAGGGGAAAGGGACCGGGGAGCTGTTTTTT.